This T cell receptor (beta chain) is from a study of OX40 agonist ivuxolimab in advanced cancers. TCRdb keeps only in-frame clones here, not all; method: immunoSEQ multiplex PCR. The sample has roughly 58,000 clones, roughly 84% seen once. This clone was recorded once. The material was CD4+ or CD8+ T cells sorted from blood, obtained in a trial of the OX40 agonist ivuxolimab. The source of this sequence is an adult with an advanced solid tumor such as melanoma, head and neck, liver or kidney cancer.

CDR3 nucleotide sequence: TGTGCCAGCAGCCAAGGGACAGTCTTTAATCAGCCCCAGCATTTT. It codes for CASSQGTVFNQPQHF. This chain connects TRBV7-2 to TRBJ1-5; 7 bases align to TRBD1. Germline values: CDR1 SGHTA, CDR2 FQGNSA. V was clipped by 5 bases and J by 4 bases; unmatched bases: 8. The CDR3 loop spans 15 amino acids.